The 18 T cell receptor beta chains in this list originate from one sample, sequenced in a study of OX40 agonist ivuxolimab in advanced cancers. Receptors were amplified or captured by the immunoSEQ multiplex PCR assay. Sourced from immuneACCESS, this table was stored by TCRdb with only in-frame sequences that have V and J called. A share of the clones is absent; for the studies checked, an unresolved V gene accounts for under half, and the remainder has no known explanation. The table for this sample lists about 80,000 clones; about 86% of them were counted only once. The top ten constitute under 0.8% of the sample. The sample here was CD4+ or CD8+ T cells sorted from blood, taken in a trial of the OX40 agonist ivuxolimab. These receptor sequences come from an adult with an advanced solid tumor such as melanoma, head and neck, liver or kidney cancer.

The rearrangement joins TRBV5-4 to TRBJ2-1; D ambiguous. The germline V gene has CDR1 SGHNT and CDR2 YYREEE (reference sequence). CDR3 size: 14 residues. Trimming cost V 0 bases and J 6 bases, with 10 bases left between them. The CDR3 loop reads CASSLGGTSNEQFF. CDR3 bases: TGTGCCAGCAGCTTGGGTGGTACTTCCAATGAGCAGTTCTTC.

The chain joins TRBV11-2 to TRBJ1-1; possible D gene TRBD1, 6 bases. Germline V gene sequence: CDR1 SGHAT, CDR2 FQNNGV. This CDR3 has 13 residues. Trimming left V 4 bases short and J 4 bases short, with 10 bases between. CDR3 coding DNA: TGTGCCAGCAGCTACGAGGGGGGCACTGAAGCTTTCTTT. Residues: CASSYEGGTEAFF.

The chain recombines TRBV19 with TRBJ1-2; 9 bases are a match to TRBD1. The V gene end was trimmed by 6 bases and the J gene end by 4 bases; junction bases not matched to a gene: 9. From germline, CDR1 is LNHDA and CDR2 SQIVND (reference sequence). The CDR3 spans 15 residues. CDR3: CASRPGDRATYGYTF. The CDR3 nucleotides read TGTGCCAGTAGACCAGGGGACAGGGCTACCTATGGCTACACCTTC.

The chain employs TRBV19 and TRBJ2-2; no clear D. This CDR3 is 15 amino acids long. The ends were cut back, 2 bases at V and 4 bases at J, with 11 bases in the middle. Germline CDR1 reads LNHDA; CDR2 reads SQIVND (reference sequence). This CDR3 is CASSISETGTGELFF. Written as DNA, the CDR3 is TGTGCCAGTAGTATATCAGAGACGGGCACCGGGGAGCTGTTTTTT.

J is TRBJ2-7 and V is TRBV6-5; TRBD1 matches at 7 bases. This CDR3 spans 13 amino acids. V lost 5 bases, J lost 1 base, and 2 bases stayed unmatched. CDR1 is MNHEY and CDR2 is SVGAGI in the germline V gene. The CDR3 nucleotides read TGTGCCAGCAGTCGGGACAGATCCTACGAGCAGTACTTC. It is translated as CASSRDRSYEQYF.

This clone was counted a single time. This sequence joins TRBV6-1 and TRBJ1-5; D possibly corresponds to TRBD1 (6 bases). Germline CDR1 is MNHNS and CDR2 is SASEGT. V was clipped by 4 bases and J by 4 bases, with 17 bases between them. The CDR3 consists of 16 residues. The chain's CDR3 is CASSALKTGNNQPQHF. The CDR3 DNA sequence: TGTGCCAGCAGTGCTCTAAAAACAGGGAATAATCAGCCCCAGCATTTT.

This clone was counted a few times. CDR3 loop: CASSIRGGGYTF. CDR3 sequence (DNA): TGTGCCAGTAGTATCAGGGGGGGTGGCTACACCTTC. The gene calls are TRBV19 and TRBJ1-2; 7 positions match TRBD1. Germline-derived CDR1 and CDR2 are LNHDA and SQIVND (reference sequence). The CDR3 runs to 12 residues. Trimming cost V 3 bases and J 7 bases; bases outside gene matches: 2.

The CDR3 DNA reads as TGTGCCAGCACTACAGGTTCCTACGAGCAGTACTTC. This translates into CASTTGSYEQYF. V is TRBV6-1 and J is TRBJ2-7; possibly TRBD1 for D (5 bases). Per the germline V gene, CDR1 is MNHNS and CDR2 is SASEGT. The CDR3 is 12 amino acids. Trimming took off 7 bases at V and 1 base at J, with 8 bases between the two ends.

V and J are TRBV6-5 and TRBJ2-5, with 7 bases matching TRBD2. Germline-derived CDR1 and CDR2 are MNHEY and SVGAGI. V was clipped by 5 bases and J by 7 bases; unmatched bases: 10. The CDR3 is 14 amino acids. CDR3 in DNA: TGTGCCAGCAGTGGGGGGGTAGGCGGGTTGACCCAGTACTTC. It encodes CASSGGVGGLTQYF.

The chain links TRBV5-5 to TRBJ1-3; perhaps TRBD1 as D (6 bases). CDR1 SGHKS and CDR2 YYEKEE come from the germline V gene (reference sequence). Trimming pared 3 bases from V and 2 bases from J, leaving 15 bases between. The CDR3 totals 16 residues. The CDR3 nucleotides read TGTGCCAGCAGCTCGGGACATCCCCAGGCTGGAAACACCATATATTTT. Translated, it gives CASSSGHPQAGNTIYF.

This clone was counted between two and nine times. The CDR3 loop is CASSWRRDHEQYF. As DNA, the CDR3 is TGTGCCAGCAGCTGGAGACGGGACCACGAGCAGTACTTC. The rearrangement uses TRBV11-2 and TRBJ2-7; D possibly uses TRBD1 or TRBD2 (5 bases each). The CDR3 totals 13 residues. V lost 4 bases and J lost 5, with 12 bases in between. Per the germline V gene, CDR1 is SGHAT and CDR2 is FQNNGV. The full variable domain, its missing parts supplied by reference TRBV11-2 and TRBJ2-7, is EAGVAQSPRYKIIEKRQSVAFWCNPISGHATLYWYQQILGQGPKLLIQFQNNGVVDDSQLPKDRFSAERLKGVDSTLKIQPAKLEDSAVYLCASSWRRDHEQYFGPGTRLTVT.

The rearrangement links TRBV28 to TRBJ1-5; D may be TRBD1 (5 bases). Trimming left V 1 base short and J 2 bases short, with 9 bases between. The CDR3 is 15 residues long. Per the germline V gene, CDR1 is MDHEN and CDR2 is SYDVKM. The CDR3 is CASSLSGPGNQPQHF. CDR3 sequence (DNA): TGTGCCAGCAGTTTATCGGGACCCGGCAATCAGCCCCAGCATTTT.

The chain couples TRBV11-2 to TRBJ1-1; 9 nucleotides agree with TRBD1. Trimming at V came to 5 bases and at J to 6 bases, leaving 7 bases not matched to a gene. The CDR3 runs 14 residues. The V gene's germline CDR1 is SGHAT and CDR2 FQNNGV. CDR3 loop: CASSRDRGWAEAFF. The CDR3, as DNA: TGTGCCAGCAGCCGAGACAGGGGGTGGGCTGAAGCTTTCTTT. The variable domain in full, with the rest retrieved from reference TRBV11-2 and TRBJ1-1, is EAGVAQSPRYKIIEKRQSVAFWCNPISGHATLYWYQQILGQGPKLLIQFQNNGVVDDSQLPKDRFSAERLKGVDSTLKIQPAKLEDSAVYLCASSRDRGWAEAFFGQGTRLTVV.

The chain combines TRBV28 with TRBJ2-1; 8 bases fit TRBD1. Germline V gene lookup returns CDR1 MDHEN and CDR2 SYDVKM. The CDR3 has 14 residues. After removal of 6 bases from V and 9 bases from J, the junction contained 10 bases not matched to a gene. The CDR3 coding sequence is TGTGCCAGCAGGCCAGGGGGCTTCTATGGTGAGCAGTTCTTC. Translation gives CASRPGGFYGEQFF.

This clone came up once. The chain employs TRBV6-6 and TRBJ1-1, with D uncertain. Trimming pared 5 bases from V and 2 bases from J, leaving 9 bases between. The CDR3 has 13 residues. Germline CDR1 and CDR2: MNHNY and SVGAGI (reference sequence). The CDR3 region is CASSTPGNTEAFF. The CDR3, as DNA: TGTGCCAGCAGTACCCCGGGCAACACTGAAGCTTTCTTT.

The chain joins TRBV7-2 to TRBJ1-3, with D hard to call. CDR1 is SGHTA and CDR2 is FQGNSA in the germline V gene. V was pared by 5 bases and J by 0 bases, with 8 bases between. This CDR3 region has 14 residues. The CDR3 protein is CASSPEGSGNTIYF. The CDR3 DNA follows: TGTGCCAGCAGCCCCGAAGGCTCTGGAAACACCATATATTTT. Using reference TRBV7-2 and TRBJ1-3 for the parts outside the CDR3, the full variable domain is GAGVSQSPSNKVTEKGKDVELRCDPISGHTALYWYRQSLGQGLEFLIYFQGNSAPDKSGLPSDRFSAERTGGSVSTLTIQRTQQEDSAVYLCASSPEGSGNTIYFGEGSWLTVV.

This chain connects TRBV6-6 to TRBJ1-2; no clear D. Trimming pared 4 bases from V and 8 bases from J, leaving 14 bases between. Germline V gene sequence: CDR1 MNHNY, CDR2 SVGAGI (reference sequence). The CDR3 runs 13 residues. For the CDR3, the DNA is TGTGCCAGCAGTTTTGAGGGCTTGGAGGGCTACACCTTC. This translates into CASSFEGLEGYTF.

Written as DNA, the CDR3 is TGCAGTGCTAGAGGAGTTGGTGAGCAGTTCTTC. Protein product: CSARGVGEQFF. This rearrangement joins TRBV20-1 to TRBJ2-1; D is unresolved. The germline V and J ends were trimmed by 1 base and 9 bases, with 7 bases remaining between them. CDR3 size: 11 residues. Germline CDR1 is DFQATT and CDR2 is SNEGSKA (reference sequence).